Listed below are T cell receptor beta chains from one sample, sequenced in a study of brain T cells in children with intractable seizures. Assay: immunoSEQ multiplex PCR; the TCRdb copy retains only in-frame clones and omits some. The sample records about 340,000 clones, roughly 92% being singletons. The material was peripheral blood, obtained roughly 5 months after surgery. These receptors all stem from a boy under two years old with tuberous sclerosis and intractable seizures. Both conserved end residues are part of each CDR3. D genes are given only for firm matches. Some rows have no size entry. The others give once, few or many, or a class for an expanded clone.

j_call v_call clone_size d_call cdr3_length cdr3_aa cdr3_nt
TRBJ2-1 TRBV7-3 NA TRBD2 15 CASSLGLAGVGEQFF TGTGCCAGCAGCTTAGGACTAGCGGGAGTAGGTGAGCAGTTCTTC
TRBJ1-2 TRBV3-1/TRBV3-2 once TRBD1 13 CASSMGQNYGYTF TGTGCCAGCAGCATGGGACAGAACTATGGCTACACCTTC
TRBJ2-2 TRBV28 once TRBD2 14 CASSRPGLAGELFF TGTGCCAGCAGCCGACCGGGACTAGCCGGGGAGCTGTTTTTT
TRBJ2-7 TRBV7-9 NA TRBD2 16 CASSFNLAGGPHEQYF TGTGCCAGCAGCTTCAACCTAGCGGGAGGGCCCCACGAGCAGTACTTC
TRBJ2-5 TRBV7-9 once TRBD2 18 CASSPPGLAGEEGETQYF TGTGCCAGCAGCCCCCCCGGGCTAGCGGGAGAAGAGGGAGAGACCCAGTACTTC
TRBJ2-1 TRBV6-5 once NA 13 CATRPGGANEQFF TGTGCCACCCGGCCTGGGGGGGCTAATGAGCAGTTCTTC
TRBJ2-7 TRBV21-1 NA NA 15 CASMRLAGGFHEQYF TGTGCCAGCATGAGACTAGCGGGAGGGTTCCACGAGCAGTACTTC
TRBJ1-2 TRBV3-1/TRBV3-2 NA NA 12 CASSPGGYGYTF TGTGCCAGCAGCCCGGGGGGCTATGGCTACACCTTC
TRBJ1-1 TRBV13 NA NA 13 CASSWEDSSEAFF TGTGCCAGCAGCTGGGAGGACAGCTCTGAAGCTTTCTTT
TRBJ1-2 TRBV2 NA TRBD1 14 CASSAGTGVGGYTF TGTGCCAGCAGTGCCGGGACAGGGGTAGGTGGCTACACCTTC
TRBJ2-1 TRBV4-2 NA NA 15 CASSQDRDAYNEQFF TGTGCCAGCAGCCAAGATCGGGACGCGTACAATGAGCAGTTCTTC
TRBJ1-1 TRBV15 NA NA 16 CATSRENLPPGTEAFF TGTGCCACCAGCAGAGAAAACCTACCCCCCGGGACTGAAGCTTTCTTT
TRBJ1-1 TRBV12-3/TRBV12-4 NA NA 13 CASSKFWSTEAFF TGTGCCAGCAGCAAGTTCTGGAGCACTGAAGCTTTCTTT
TRBJ2-3 TRBV28 NA TRBD2 17 CASSFGPGGRLSDTQYF TGTGCCAGCAGTTTTGGTCCAGGCGGGAGACTCTCCGATACGCAGTATTTT
TRBJ2-1 TRBV7-2 NA NA 16 CASRLGLGGSYNEQFF TGTGCCAGCAGACTCGGGCTGGGGGGCTCCTACAATGAGCAGTTCTTC
TRBJ2-3 TRBV25-1 once NA 16 CASSEAIGLGGDTQYF TGTGCCAGCAGTGAGGCCATAGGACTTGGTGGAGATACGCAGTATTTT
TRBJ1-1 TRBV19 NA NA 14 CASSIDGGGTEAFF TGTGCCAGTAGTATAGATGGAGGGGGCACTGAAGCTTTCTTT
TRBJ1-3 TRBV7-8 NA TRBD1 15 CASSFTRGPGNTIYF TGTGCCAGCAGCTTCACCAGGGGGCCTGGAAACACCATATATTTT
TRBJ1-2 TRBV6-5 once NA 15 CASSYLQGDHYGYTF TGTGCCAGCAGTTACCTACAAGGAGACCACTATGGCTACACCTTC
TRBJ1-2 TRBV29-1 NA NA 13 CSVGLAETYGYTF TGCAGCGTTGGTCTCGCAGAGACTTATGGCTACACCTTC
TRBJ1-6 TRBV5-1 NA NA 15 CASSFDRPDNSPLHF TGCGCCAGCAGCTTTGACAGGCCTGATAATTCACCCCTCCACTTT
TRBJ1-4 TRBV7-8 NA TRBD1 16 CASSLGQGIANEKLFF TGTGCCAGCAGCTTAGGACAGGGGATTGCTAATGAAAAACTGTTTTTT
TRBJ1-2 TRBV6-5 once NA 15 CASSSGRRVNYGYTF TGTGCCAGCAGTTCAGGGCGGCGGGTTAACTATGGCTACACCTTC
TRBJ2-1 TRBV28 NA NA 14 CASSLADSYNEQFF TGTGCCAGCAGTTTAGCGGACAGTTACAATGAGCAGTTCTTC
TRBJ2-7 TRBV5-1 NA NA 15 CASSLRGVVDYEQYF TGCGCCAGCAGCTTGAGAGGAGTGGTGGACTACGAGCAGTACTTC
TRBJ2-2 TRBV9 NA NA 14 CASSAIVKPGELFF TGTGCCAGCAGCGCGATAGTTAAGCCCGGGGAGCTGTTTTTT
TRBJ1-1 TRBV5-8 NA NA 13 CASSFGSNTEAFF TGTGCCAGCAGCTTCGGCAGTAACACTGAAGCTTTCTTT
TRBJ1-2 TRBV19 NA NA 13 CASSWTGSVGYTF TGTGCCAGTAGTTGGACGGGGAGCGTGGGCTACACCTTC
TRBJ2-7 TRBV20-1 NA NA 13 CSASGTTFYEQYF TGCAGTGCTAGTGGGACCACTTTCTACGAGCAGTACTTC
TRBJ1-6 TRBV19 NA NA 13 CASSTGEGSPLHF TGTGCCAGTAGTACAGGGGAAGGATCACCCCTCCACTTT
TRBJ1-1 TRBV12-3/TRBV12-4 few NA 13 CASRHTRDTEAFF TGTGCCAGCAGACATACCAGGGACACTGAAGCTTTCTTT